The clone carrying this TCR beta chain was found a few times. Its antigen is as yet unknown. The ends were cut back, 0 bases at V and 4 bases at J, with 15 bases in the middle. The germline gives CDR1 SGHVS, CDR2 FNYEAQ. The CDR3 runs to 16 residues. The data originate from a study of T cell repertoires in cytomegalovirus infection. Study-level points and caveats: Totalled public TCR beta family frequency picked out people who carried CMV plus the relevant HLA. HLA-C-restricted, CMV-specific TCR beta clonotypes were dominant ex vivo.

Using its own MiXCR run on the reads, TCRdb lists one record per CDR3 protein. The data show around 740,000 distinct CDR3 sequences, less than 40% seen once. The chain is built from TRBV7-6 and TRBJ1-1; possibly TRBD1 for D (6 bases). The TCR originated in a human donor in good health (CMV status not recorded). Some clones in this sample may be carry-over from other donors' samples. Sequenced material: PBMCs. For the CDR3, the DNA is TGTGCCAGCAGCTTAGCCACGGGTGCAGGGGTCACTGAAGCTTTCTTT. Amino acid sequence: CASSLATGAGVTEAFF.